The 11 T cell receptor beta chains given below trace back to one sample, sequenced in a study of human T cells and chemical hapten exposure. Time point noted: pre-sensitization, week 0. As for treatment: therapeutic diphenylcyclopropenone sensitization with weekly scalp DPC. TCRdb recomputed calls from the RACE reads with MiXCR, one row per CDR3 protein. Among roughly 110,000 distinct CDR3 sequences, around 12% were seen once, and the ten largest hold around 1.6%. This specimen was whole blood, taken in connection with sensitization to the hapten diphenylcyclopropenone (DPC). The receptor source for this set is a woman in her forties or fifties with alopecia areata. Some clones in this sample may be carry-over from other donors' samples.

The chain couples TRBV2 to TRBJ2-1; the match to TRBD2 covers 10 bases. Germline-derived CDR1 and CDR2 are SNHLY and FYNNEI. This CDR3 comprises 14 residues. The V and J ends lost 6 bases and 9 bases, in that order; junction bases with no gene match: 8. The CDR3 reads CASRQREGVSEQFF. As DNA, the CDR3 is TGTGCCAGCAGACAGCGGGAGGGTGTAAGTGAGCAGTTCTTC. Complete variable domain (other parts from reference TRBV2 and TRBJ2-1): EPEVTQTPSHQVTQMGQEVILRCVPISNHLYFYWYRQILGQKVEFLVSFYNNEISEKSEIFDDQFSVERPDGSNFTLKIRSTKLEDSAMYFCASRQREGVSEQFFGPGTRLTVL.

This clonotype was observed many times. At one boundary the junction diverges from the germline segment, which might be a read error. The chain couples TRBV18 to TRBJ2-3; 10 bases agree with TRBD2. Per the germline V gene, CDR1 is KGHSH and CDR2 is LQKENI. CDR3 size: 15 residues. CDR3 DNA: TGTGCCAGCTCGCCACTAGCGGGGCAGCTAGATACGCAGTATTTT. It translates to CASSPLAGQLDTQYF.

The V call is TRBV15, the J call TRBJ1-2; D possibly corresponds to TRBD1 (6 bases). The V and J ends lost 2 bases and 4 bases respectively, with 17 bases between them. CDR3 length: 16 residues. CDR1 is LNHNV and CDR2 is YYDKDF in the germline V gene (reference sequence). CDR3 amino acids: CATSRSKEGEAYGYTF. For the CDR3, the DNA is TGTGCCACCAGCAGATCGAAGGAGGGGGAAGCCTATGGCTACACCTTC.

The chain uses TRBV18 and TRBJ2-2; a weak D match, TRBD2 (5 bases). The V gene's germline CDR1 is KGHSH and CDR2 LQKENI. The CDR3 spans 16 residues. V was clipped by 3 bases and J by 7 bases, with 18 bases between them. The DNA for the CDR3 is TGTGCCAGCTCACCCCTAGGAGGCCCTACCGTCGGGGAGCTGTTTTTT. It translates to CASSPLGGPTVGELFF.

This clonotype has ten or more counts. This rearrangement joins TRBV6-4 to TRBJ2-3; maybe TRBD2 (5 bases). V was cut by 5 bases and J by 4 bases, with 13 bases left in between. This CDR3 comprises 14 residues. Germline V gene lookup returns CDR1 MRHNA and CDR2 SNTAGT. The CDR3 DNA follows: TGTGCCAGCAGTACGGGGATTAGGTCAGATACGCAGTATTTT. Amino acid sequence: CASSTGIRSDTQYF.

This chain joins TRBV4-2 and TRBJ2-7, with D hard to call. Germline CDR1 is LGHNA and CDR2 is YNFKEQ. V lost 1 base and J lost 7, with 17 bases in between. This CDR3 is 15 amino acids long. For the CDR3, the DNA is TGTGCCAGCAGCCAAGGAACGTCGGTACTACTAGAGCAGTACTTC. Translation gives CASSQGTSVLLEQYF.

This clonotype was counted ten times or more. The chain carries TRBV29-1 and TRBJ2-7, with D uncertain. Germline assignment: CDR1 SQVTM and CDR2 ANQGSEA. CDR3 length equals 12 residues. V lost 4 bases and J lost 5, with 12 bases in between. CDR3 loop: CSVGEPVNEQYF. The CDR3 DNA follows: TGCAGCGTTGGGGAACCCGTCAACGAGCAGTACTTC.

The chain recombines TRBV28 with TRBJ2-3; 9 bases align to TRBD1. The V and J ends lost 5 bases and 5 bases, in that order; junction bases with no gene match: 5. This CDR3 has 14 amino acids. The germline CDR1 and CDR2 sequences are MDHEN and SYDVKM. The CDR3 DNA reads TGTGCCAGCAGTCCTCGACAGGGGGGAGATACGCAGTATTTT. This codes for CASSPRQGGDTQYF.

There are a few counts of this clonotype. The chain carries TRBV29-1 and TRBJ2-7; D unresolved. Germline V gene data show CDR1 as SQVTM and CDR2 as ANQGSEA. This CDR3 spans 11 amino acids. V lost 4 bases and J 3 bases, leaving 7 bases between the germline ends. The CDR3 reads CSVVSYYEQYF. The CDR3 DNA follows: TGCAGCGTTGTTTCCTACTACGAGCAGTACTTC.

CDR3 residues: CASSLAYGQPQHF. The CDR3 DNA reads as TGTGCCAGCAGCTTGGCTTACGGGCAGCCCCAGCATTTT. The chain recombines TRBV5-5 with TRBJ1-5, with D uncertain. V shed 0 bases and J shed 7 bases, with 8 bases lying between them. The germline V gene has CDR1 SGHKS and CDR2 YYEKEE (reference sequence). The CDR3 extends over 13 amino acids.

V and J are TRBV24-1 and TRBJ2-1, with TRBD1 as a possible D gene (6 bases). The CDR3 loop spans 14 amino acids. V lost 3 bases and J lost 7, with 12 bases in between. CDR1 and CDR2 (germline): KGHDR, SFDVKD. In nucleotides, the CDR3 is TGTGCCACCAGTGATACACAGGGCCTGAATGAGCAGTTCTTC. Its translation is CATSDTQGLNEQFF.